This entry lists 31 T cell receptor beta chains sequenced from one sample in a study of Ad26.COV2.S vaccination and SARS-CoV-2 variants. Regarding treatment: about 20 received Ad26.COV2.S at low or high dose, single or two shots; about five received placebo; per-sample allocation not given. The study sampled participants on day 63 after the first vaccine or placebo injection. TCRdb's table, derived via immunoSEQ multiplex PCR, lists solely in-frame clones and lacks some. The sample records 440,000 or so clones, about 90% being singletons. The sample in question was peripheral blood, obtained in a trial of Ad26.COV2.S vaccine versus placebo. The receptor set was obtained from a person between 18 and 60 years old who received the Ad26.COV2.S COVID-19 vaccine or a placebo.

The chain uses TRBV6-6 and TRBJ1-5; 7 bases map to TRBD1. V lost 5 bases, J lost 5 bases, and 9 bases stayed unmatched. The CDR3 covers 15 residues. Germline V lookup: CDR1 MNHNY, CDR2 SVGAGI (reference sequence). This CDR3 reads CASSPDRDLYQPQHF. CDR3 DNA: TGTGCCAGCAGTCCCGACAGGGATCTCTATCAGCCCCAGCATTTT.

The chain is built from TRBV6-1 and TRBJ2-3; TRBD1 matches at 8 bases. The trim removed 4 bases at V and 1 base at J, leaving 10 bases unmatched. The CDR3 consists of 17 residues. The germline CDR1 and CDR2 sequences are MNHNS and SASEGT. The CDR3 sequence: CASSAGQGSRGTDTQYF. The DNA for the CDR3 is TGTGCCAGCAGTGCCGGACAGGGCAGTCGGGGCACAGATACGCAGTATTTT.

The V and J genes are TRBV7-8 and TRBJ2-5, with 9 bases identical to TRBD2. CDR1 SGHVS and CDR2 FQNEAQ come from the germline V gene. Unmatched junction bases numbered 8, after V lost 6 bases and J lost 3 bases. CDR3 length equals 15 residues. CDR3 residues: CASRHGGLAEETQYF. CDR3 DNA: TGTGCCAGCAGACATGGGGGACTAGCAGAAGAGACCCAGTACTTC.

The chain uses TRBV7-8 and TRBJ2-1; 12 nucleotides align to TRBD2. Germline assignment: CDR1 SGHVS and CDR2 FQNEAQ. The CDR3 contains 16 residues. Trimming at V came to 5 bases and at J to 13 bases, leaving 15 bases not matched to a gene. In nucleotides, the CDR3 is TGTGCCAGCAGCCCCACGGGATCGGCTAGCGGGAGGGGACAGTTCTTC. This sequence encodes CASSPTGSASGRGQFF.

CDR3 coding DNA: TGTGCCAGCAGCGGCCGGGGGGGCGGTGACTCCTACAATGAGCAGTTCTTC. It encodes CASSGRGGGDSYNEQFF. The chain couples TRBV13 to TRBJ2-1; the match to TRBD2 covers 8 bases. Germline trimming cut 5 bases from V and 0 bases from J; bases unmatched to any gene: 9. Per germline, CDR1 PRHDT and CDR2 FYEKMQ (reference sequence). The CDR3 has 17 amino acids.

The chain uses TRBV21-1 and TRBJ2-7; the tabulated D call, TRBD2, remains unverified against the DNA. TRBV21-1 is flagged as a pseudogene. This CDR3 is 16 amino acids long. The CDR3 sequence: CASSLTSSTRRYEQYF. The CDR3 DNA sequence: TGTGCCAGCAGCCTTACCAGTTCGACTAGGCGCTACGAGCAGTACTTC.

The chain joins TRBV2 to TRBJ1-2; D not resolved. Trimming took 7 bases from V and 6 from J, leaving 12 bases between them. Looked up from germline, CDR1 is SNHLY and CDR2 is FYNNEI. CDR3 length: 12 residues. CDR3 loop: CASKEPDDGYTF. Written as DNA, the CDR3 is TGTGCCAGCAAAGAACCGGATGATGGCTACACCTTC.

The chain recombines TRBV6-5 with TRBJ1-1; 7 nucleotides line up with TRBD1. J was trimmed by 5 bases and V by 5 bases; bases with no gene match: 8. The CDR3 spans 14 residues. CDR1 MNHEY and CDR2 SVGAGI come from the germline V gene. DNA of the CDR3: TGTGCCAGCAGTCTATCGACAGGGATGACTGAAGCTTTCTTT. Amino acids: CASSLSTGMTEAFF.

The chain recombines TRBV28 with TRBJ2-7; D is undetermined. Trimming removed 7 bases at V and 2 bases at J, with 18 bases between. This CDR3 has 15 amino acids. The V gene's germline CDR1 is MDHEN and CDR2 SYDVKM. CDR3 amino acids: CASTPNMGSPYEQYF. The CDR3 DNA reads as TGTGCCAGCACTCCAAACATGGGTAGTCCCTACGAGCAGTACTTC.

This CDR3 is CASRAGTNYGYTF. The CDR3 DNA reads as TGTGCCAGCAGGGCCGGGACTAACTATGGCTACACCTTC. The chain has TRBV28 and TRBJ1-2; no definite D call. CDR1 MDHEN and CDR2 SYDVKM come from the germline V gene. The CDR3 consists of 13 residues. V was pared by 6 bases and J by 0 bases, with 8 bases between.

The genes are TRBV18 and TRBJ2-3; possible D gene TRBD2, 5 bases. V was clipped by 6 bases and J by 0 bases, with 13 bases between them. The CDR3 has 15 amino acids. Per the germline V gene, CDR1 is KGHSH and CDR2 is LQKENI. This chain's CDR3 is CASSDSPSSTDTQYF. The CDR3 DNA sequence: TGTGCCAGCTCGGACTCCCCCTCTAGCACAGATACGCAGTATTTT.

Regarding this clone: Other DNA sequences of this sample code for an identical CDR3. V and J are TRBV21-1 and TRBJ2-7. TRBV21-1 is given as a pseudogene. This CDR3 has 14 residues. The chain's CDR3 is CASSGGTRTYEQYF. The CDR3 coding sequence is TGTGCCAGCAGCGGGGGTACCCGTACCTACGAGCAGTACTTC.

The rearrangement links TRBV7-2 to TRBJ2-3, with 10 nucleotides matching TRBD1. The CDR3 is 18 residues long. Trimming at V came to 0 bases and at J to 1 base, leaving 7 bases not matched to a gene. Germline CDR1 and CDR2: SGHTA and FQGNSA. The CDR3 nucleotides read TGTGCCAGCAGCTTAGCTCGCCCCGGGACAGGGGGCACAGATACGCAGTATTTT. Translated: CASSLARPGTGGTDTQYF.

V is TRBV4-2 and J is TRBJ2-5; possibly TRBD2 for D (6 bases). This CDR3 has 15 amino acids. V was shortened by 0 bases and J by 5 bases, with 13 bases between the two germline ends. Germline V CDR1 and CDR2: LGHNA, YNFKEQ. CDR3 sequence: CASSQDSGEAETQYF. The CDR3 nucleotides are TGTGCCAGCAGCCAAGATAGCGGAGAGGCTGAGACCCAGTACTTC.

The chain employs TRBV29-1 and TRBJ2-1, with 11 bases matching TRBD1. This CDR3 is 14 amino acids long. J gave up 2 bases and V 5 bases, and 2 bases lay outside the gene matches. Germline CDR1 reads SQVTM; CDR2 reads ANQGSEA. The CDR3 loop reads CSVMGQGAYNEQFF. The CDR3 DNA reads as TGCAGCGTTATGGGACAGGGGGCCTACAATGAGCAGTTCTTC.

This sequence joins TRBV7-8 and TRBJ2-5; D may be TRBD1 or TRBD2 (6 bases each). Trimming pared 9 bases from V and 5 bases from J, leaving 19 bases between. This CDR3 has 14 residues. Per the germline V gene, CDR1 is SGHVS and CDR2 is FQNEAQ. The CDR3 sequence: CASTSWGAGETQYF. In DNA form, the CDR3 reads TGTGCCAGTACCAGTTGGGGGGCTGGGGAGACCCAGTACTTC.

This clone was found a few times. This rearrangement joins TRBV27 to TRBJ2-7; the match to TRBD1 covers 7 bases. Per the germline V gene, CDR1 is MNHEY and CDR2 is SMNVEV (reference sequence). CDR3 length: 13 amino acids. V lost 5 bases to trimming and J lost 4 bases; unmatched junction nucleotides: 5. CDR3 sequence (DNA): TGTGCCAGCAGTCCATACAGGGGATACGAGCAGTACTTC. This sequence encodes CASSPYRGYEQYF.

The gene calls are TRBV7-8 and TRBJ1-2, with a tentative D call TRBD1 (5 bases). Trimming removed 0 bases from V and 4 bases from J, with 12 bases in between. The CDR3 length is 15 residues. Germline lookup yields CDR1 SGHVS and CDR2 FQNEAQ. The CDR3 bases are TGTGCCAGCAGCTTAGCGGGCAGGGTGGCCTATGGCTACACCTTC. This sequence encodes CASSLAGRVAYGYTF.

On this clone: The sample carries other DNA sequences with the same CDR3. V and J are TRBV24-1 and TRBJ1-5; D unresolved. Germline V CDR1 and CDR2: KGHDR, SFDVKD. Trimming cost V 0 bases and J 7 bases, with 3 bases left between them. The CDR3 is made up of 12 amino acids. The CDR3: CATSDLGQPQHF. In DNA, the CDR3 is TGTGCCACCAGTGATTTGGGCCAGCCCCAGCATTTT.

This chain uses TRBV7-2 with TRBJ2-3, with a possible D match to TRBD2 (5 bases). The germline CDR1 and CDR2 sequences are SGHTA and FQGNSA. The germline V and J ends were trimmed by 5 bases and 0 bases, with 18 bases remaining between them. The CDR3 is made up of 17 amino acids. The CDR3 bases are TGTGCCAGCAGCCAATGGACTTTCCCCGAAAGCACAGATACGCAGTATTTT. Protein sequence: CASSQWTFPESTDTQYF.

The CDR3 nucleotides read TGTGCCAGCAGCTTAGCCCCCAGCGGGAGGCCCGGGGAGCTGTTTTTT. This gives the protein CASSLAPSGRPGELFF. The rearrangement uses TRBV7-6 and TRBJ2-2; 9 nucleotides match TRBD2. Germline V gives CDR1 SGHVS, CDR2 FNYEAQ. CDR3 size: 16 residues. The trim removed 0 bases at V and 6 bases at J, leaving 5 bases unmatched.

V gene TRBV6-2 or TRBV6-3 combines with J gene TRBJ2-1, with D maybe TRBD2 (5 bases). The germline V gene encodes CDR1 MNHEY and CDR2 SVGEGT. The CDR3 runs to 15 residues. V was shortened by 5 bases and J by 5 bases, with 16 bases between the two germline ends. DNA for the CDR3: TGTGCCAGCAGTCATACTAGAGGTCGCGACAATGAGCAGTTCTTC. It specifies CASSHTRGRDNEQFF.

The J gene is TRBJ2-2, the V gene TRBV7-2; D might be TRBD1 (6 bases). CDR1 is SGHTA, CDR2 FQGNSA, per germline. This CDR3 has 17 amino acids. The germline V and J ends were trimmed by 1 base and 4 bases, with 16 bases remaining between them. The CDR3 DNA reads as TGTGCCAGCAGCTTAGGAACGGCAACACAGGGCACCGGGGAGCTGTTTTTT. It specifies CASSLGTATQGTGELFF.

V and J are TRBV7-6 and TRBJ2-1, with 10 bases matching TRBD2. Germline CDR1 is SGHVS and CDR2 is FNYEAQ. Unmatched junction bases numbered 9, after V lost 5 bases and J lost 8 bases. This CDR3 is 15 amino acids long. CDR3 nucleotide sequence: TGTGCCAGCAGCACGAGCGGGAGGGCTGTCGATGAGCAGTTCTTC. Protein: CASSTSGRAVDEQFF.

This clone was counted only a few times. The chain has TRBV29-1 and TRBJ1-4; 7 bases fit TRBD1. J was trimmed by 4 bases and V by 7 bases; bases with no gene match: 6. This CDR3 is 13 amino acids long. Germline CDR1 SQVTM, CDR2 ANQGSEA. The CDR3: CSAGTELNEKLFF. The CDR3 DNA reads TGCAGCGCCGGGACAGAACTTAATGAAAAACTGTTTTTT.

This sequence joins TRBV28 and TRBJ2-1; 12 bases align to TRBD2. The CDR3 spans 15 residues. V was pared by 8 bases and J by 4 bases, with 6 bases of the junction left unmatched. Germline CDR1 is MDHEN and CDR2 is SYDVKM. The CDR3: CASWASGRAYNEQFF. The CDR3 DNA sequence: TGTGCCAGCTGGGCTAGCGGGAGGGCTTACAATGAGCAGTTCTTC.

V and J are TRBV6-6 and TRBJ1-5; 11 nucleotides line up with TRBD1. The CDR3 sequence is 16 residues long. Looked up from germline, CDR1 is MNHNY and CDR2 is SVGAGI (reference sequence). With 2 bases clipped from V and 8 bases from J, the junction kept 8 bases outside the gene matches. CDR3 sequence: CASSYTPDRGLEPQHF. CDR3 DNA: TGTGCCAGCAGTTACACCCCGGACAGGGGGCTTGAGCCCCAGCATTTT.

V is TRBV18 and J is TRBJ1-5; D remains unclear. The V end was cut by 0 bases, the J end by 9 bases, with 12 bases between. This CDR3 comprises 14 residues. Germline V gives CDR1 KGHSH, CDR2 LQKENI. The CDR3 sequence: CASSPPSAVGPQHF. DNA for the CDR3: TGTGCCAGCTCACCACCGTCAGCCGTGGGGCCCCAGCATTTT. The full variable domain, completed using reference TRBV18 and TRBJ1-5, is NAGVMQNPRHLVRRRGQEARLRCSPMKGHSHVYWYRQLPEEGLKFMVYLQKENIIDESGMPKERFSAEFPKEGPSILRIQQVVRGDSAAYFCASSPPSAVGPQHFGDGTRLSIL.

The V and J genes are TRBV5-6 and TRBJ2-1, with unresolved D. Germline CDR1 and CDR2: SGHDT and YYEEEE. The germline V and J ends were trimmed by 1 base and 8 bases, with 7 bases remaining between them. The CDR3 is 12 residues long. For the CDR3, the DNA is TGTGCCAGCAGCTTGATACGCGATGAGCAGTTCTTC. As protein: CASSLIRDEQFF.

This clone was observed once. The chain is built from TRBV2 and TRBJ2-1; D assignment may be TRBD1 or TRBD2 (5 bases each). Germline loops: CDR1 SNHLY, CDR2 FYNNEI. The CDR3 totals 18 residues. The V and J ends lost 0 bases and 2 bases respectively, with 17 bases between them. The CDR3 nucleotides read TGTGCCAGCAGTGAAGCTCACCCCCGGGACGTAACCTACAATGAGCAGTTCTTC. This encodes CASSEAHPRDVTYNEQFF.

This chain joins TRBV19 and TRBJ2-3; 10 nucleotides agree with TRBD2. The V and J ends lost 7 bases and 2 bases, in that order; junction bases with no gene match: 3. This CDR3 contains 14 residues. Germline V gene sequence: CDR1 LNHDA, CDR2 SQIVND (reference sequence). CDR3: CASNGLAVTDTQYF. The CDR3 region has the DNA TGTGCCAGTAACGGACTAGCGGTCACAGATACGCAGTATTTT.